The entry below gives a single TCR beta chain sequence along with its context. The antigen it recognizes is unknown. The record has no base qualities; no much larger clone is one base away. The CDR3, cysteine through phenylalanine, is 19 amino acids long. Only CDR3 DNA remains: 57 bases, in frame from the first base. The germline V gene (reference sequence) yields LNHNV for CDR1 and YYDKDF for CDR2. Relative to germline, V is missing 0 bases and J is missing 2 bases, with 13 bases of the junction outside any gene match. These data originate in a study of cytomegalovirus exposure and HLA in healthy donors (TCRdb year 2017). At the level of the whole study: According to a later analysis, one platform produced both the 120 validation repertoires and the 550 to 800 repertoires of the first cohort. Besides the first cohort of hundreds of subjects, a separate validation cohort made up of roughly 120 different subjects was used. The aim of the study was to test whether cataloging public T cell receptors could identify signatures of past pathogen exposure. The study combined high-throughput TCR immunosequencing, statistical association of individual TCRs with disease status, and machine learning to predict cytomegalovirus infection status. Study-level results and caveats: In the study, approximately 160 TCR beta chains were listed as associated with cytomegalovirus. In a later analysis, TCRs clustered in the first cohort were found to also tend to co-occur in the 110 or so validation repertoires, with 85% to 95% of cluster scores above 0. According to the authors, the approach could potentially be generalized to other disease states and immunological phenotypes. While some public TCRs were present in many individuals, most TCR sequences turned up only very rarely across donors. In both the original and validation cohorts, the classifier was reported to diagnose cytomegalovirus status with high specificity and sensitivity. A later analysis had no HLA typing for the validation cohort, so co-occurrence there was scored across all 130 or so repertoires. Three of the identified cytomegalovirus-associated TCR beta chains were confirmed in vitro to be specific for cytomegalovirus antigens.

Libraries came from the immunoSEQ multiplex PCR assay. The source study handled its data this way. A statistical classification framework was built for diagnosing cytomegalovirus status from the catalog of TCR beta chain sequences. This is the immuneACCESS table as TCRdb keeps it, with only in-frame sequences that have V and J called. A part of the clones is gone; compared with another copy, unresolved V genes explain less than half, and the rest is unexplained. The D gene and trimming were derived from the DNA, and the V and J assignments and clone size from that table. Within this sample are 150,000 to 200,000 clones, with about 86% of them counted one time only. 1.4% of the sample is taken by the ten largest. The donors belonged to the validation cohort of over a hundred subjects, which was separate from the approximately 700-subject first cohort.

The receptor's source is a woman aged 25 to 39 in good health and CMV-seronegative. Sequencing input: PBMCs. The V gene is TRBV15 and the J gene is TRBJ2-7; TRBD1 agrees with 10 junctional bases. The sequenced DNA is TGTGCCACCAGCAGAGATGAAGTGGAGGGACAGGGGTCGGCCTACGAGCAGTACTTC. It encodes CATSRDEVEGQGSAYEQYF.